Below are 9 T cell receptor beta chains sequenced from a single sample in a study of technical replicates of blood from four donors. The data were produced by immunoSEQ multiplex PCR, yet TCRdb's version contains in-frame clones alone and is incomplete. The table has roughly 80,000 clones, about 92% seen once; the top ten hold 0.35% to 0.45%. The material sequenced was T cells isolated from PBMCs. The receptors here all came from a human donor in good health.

DNA of the CDR3: TGTGCCAGTAGTATTAGCGGGTACTACGAGCAGTACTTC. It specifies CASSISGYYEQYF. The chain links TRBV19 to TRBJ2-7; TRBD2 agrees at 7 bases. The CDR3 covers 13 residues. The germline V gene encodes CDR1 LNHDA and CDR2 SQIVND (reference sequence). Germline trimming cut 3 bases from V and 3 bases from J; bases unmatched to any gene: 2.

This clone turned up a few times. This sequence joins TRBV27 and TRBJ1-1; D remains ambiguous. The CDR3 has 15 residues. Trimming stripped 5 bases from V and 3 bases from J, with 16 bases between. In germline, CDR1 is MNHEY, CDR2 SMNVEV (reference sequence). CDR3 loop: CASSQYLTGYTEAFF. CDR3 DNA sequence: TGTGCCAGCAGTCAATATCTAACGGGGTACACTGAAGCTTTCTTT.

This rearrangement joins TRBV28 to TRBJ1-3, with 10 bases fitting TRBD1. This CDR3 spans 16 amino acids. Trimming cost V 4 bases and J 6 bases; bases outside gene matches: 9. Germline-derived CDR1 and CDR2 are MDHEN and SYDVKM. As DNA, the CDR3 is TGTGCCAGCAGTTCACTAGCCGGGACAGGGGCAAACACCATATATTTT. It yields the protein CASSSLAGTGANTIYF.

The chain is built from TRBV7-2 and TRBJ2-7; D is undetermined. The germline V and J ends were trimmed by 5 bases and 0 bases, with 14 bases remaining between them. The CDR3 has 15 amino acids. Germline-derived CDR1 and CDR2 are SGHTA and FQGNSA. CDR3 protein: CASSRRAIASYEQYF. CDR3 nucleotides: TGTGCCAGCAGCCGAAGAGCGATCGCCTCCTACGAGCAGTACTTC.

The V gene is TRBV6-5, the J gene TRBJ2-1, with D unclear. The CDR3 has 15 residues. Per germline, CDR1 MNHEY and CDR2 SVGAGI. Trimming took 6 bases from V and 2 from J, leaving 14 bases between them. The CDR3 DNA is TGTGCCAGCAGCCCGTTTTCCAGAACCTACAATGAGCAGTTCTTC. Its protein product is CASSPFSRTYNEQFF.

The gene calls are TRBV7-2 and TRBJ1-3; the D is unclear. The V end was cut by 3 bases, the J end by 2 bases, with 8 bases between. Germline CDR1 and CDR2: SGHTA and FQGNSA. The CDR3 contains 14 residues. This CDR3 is CASSLLGAGNTIYF. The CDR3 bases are TGTGCCAGCAGCTTGCTCGGGGCTGGAAACACCATATATTTT.

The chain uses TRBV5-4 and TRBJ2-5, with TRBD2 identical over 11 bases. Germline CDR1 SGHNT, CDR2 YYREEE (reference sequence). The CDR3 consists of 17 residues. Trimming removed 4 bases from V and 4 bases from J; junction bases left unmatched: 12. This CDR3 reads CASSVPLAGGVAETQYF. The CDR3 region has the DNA TGTGCCAGCAGCGTCCCCTTAGCGGGAGGGGTGGCAGAGACCCAGTACTTC.

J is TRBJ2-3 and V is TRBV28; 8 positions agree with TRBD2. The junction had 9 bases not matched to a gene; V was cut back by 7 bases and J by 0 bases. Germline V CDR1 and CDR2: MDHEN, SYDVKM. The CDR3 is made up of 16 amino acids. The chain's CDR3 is CASNELADQSTDTQYF. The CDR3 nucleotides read TGTGCCAGCAATGAACTAGCGGACCAAAGCACAGATACGCAGTATTTT. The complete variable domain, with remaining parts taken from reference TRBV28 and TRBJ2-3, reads DVKVTQSSRYLVKRTGEKVFLECVQDMDHENMFWYRQDPGLGLRLIYFSYDVKMKEKGDIPEGYSVSREKKERFSLILESASTNQTSMYLCASNELADQSTDTQYFGPGTRLTVL.

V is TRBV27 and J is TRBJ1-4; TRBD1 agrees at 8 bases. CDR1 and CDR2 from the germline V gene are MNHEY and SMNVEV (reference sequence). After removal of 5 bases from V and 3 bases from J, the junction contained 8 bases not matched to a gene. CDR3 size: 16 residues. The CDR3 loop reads CASSPRTGPANEKLFF. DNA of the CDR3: TGTGCCAGCAGTCCCCGGACAGGGCCCGCTAATGAAAAACTGTTTTTT.